Shown below are 11 T cell receptor beta chains from a single sample sequenced in a study of Ad26.COV2.S vaccination and SARS-CoV-2 variants. Sequenced by immunoSEQ multiplex PCR; TCRdb stores in-frame clones only, minus some. The repertoire has roughly 320,000 clones, around four fifths of them found once; the top ten carry roughly 2%. This sample's treatment: about 20 received Ad26.COV2.S at low or high dose, single or two shots; 5 received placebo; per-sample allocation not given. The study sampled participants on day 63 after the first vaccine or placebo injection. Sequencing used peripheral blood, obtained in a trial of Ad26.COV2.S vaccine versus placebo. These receptors were taken from a person between 18 and 59 years old who received the Ad26.COV2.S COVID-19 vaccine or a placebo.

The genes are TRBV19 and TRBJ1-2; D is uncertain. The germline V gene has CDR1 LNHDA and CDR2 SQIVND (reference sequence). The length of the CDR3 is 14 residues. Trimming left V 0 bases short and J 2 bases short, with 7 bases between. The CDR3 coding sequence is TGTGCCAGTAGTATAGACAATACAAACTATGGCTACACCTTC. Its translation is CASSIDNTNYGYTF.

As concerns this clone: This sample also contains other DNA sequences that code for the same CDR3. The genes are TRBV3-1 (or the pseudogene TRBV3-2) and TRBJ1-6; the D is unclear. The ends were cut back, 1 base at V and 7 bases at J, with 8 bases in the middle. The CDR3 has 14 residues. Germline V gene lookup returns CDR1 LGHDT and CDR2 YNNKEL (reference sequence). CDR3 coding DNA: TGTGCCAGCAGCCAAGTAGGTGGGAATTCACCCCTCCACTTT. Protein: CASSQVGGNSPLHF.

V usage is TRBV5-1 and J usage is TRBJ1-1; D might be TRBD1 (6 bases). The CDR3 extends over 14 amino acids. The germline V and J ends were trimmed by 4 bases and 2 bases, with 12 bases remaining between them. Looked up from germline, CDR1 is SGHRS and CDR2 is YFSETQ. The CDR3 sequence: CASSPGQINTEAFF. In DNA, the CDR3 is TGCGCCAGCAGCCCCGGACAGATCAACACTGAAGCTTTCTTT.

This clone has only a few counts. The chain joins TRBV7-3 to TRBJ1-3; D not certain. There are 14 residues in the CDR3. Germline CDR1 SGHTA, CDR2 FQGTGA. Trimming took off 5 bases at V and 0 bases at J, with 8 bases between the two ends. The CDR3 sequence is CASSENNSGNTIYF. As DNA, the CDR3 is TGTGCCAGCAGCGAAAATAACTCTGGAAACACCATATATTTT.

V usage is TRBV5-4 and J usage is TRBJ2-3, with 7 bases matching TRBD2. V gave up 4 bases and J gave up 4 bases; unmatched junction bases: 6. CDR1 is SGHNT, CDR2 YYREEE, per germline (reference sequence). The CDR3 runs to 14 residues. The CDR3 sequence: CASSVTSEADTQYF. CDR3 bases: TGTGCCAGCAGCGTCACTAGCGAGGCAGATACGCAGTATTTT.

This sequence joins TRBV7-2 and TRBJ2-1; 8 bases map to TRBD2. V gave up 6 bases and J gave up 1 base; unmatched junction bases: 8. This CDR3 region has 16 residues. Germline loops: CDR1 SGHTA, CDR2 FQGNSA. The CDR3 DNA follows: TGTGCCAGCAGTCCCCCGGGGGGGGCATCCTACAATGAGCAGTTCTTC. Amino acid sequence: CASSPPGGASYNEQFF.

In DNA form, the CDR3 reads TGTGCCAGCAGGGCCTGGGGGCCCTCCTACGAGCAGTACTTC. Translating gives CASRAWGPSYEQYF. The chain carries TRBV6-5 and TRBJ2-7, with a possible D match to TRBD1 (6 bases). Germline V gene data show CDR1 as MNHEY and CDR2 as SVGAGI. Trimming pared 6 bases from V and 0 bases from J, leaving 12 bases between. The CDR3 has 14 residues.

The rearrangement joins TRBV28 to TRBJ1-2; D is undetermined. Per germline, CDR1 MDHEN and CDR2 SYDVKM. Trimming stripped 6 bases from V and 0 bases from J, with 11 bases between. The CDR3 is made up of 14 amino acids. The CDR3 DNA sequence: TGTGCCAGCAGCCCTCAGGCGACTAACTATGGCTACACCTTC. Translating it yields CASSPQATNYGYTF.

This clone was seen ten or more times. J is TRBJ1-1 and V is TRBV2; D is possibly TRBD1 (5 bases). CDR1 is SNHLY, CDR2 FYNNEI, per germline. The CDR3 is made up of 13 amino acids. Trimming cost V 9 bases and J 4 bases, with 15 bases left between them. The CDR3 spells CASTGSPITEAFF. The CDR3 DNA sequence: TGTGCCAGTACAGGATCACCCATCACTGAAGCTTTCTTT.

This clone appeared a few times. This chain connects TRBV11-1 to TRBJ1-4; the D gene is possibly TRBD1 (5 bases). CDR3 length: 15 residues. Looked up from germline, CDR1 is SGHAT and CDR2 is FQDESV (reference sequence). V was cut by 5 bases and J by 8 bases, with 18 bases left in between. The CDR3 spells CASSPHAARDEKLFF. The CDR3, as DNA: TGTGCCAGCAGCCCCCACGCGGCACGGGACGAAAAACTGTTTTTT. Drawing the rest from reference TRBV11-1 and TRBJ1-4, the complete variable domain is EAEVAQSPRYKITEKSQAVAFWCDPISGHATLYWYRQILGQGPELLVQFQDESVVDDSQLPKDRFSAERLKGVDSTLKIQPAELGDSAMYLCASSPHAARDEKLFFGSGTQLSVL.

V is TRBV6-5 and J is TRBJ1-3, with D unclear. Germline CDR1 reads MNHEY; CDR2 reads SVGAGI. This CDR3 spans 14 amino acids. Trimming left V 7 bases short and J 0 bases short, with 10 bases between. The CDR3 coding sequence is TGTGCCAGCACGGCCAGCCGCTCTGGAAACACCATATATTTT. This encodes CASTASRSGNTIYF.